This T cell receptor beta chain was recovered during a study of early T cells in non-severe SARS-CoV-2 infection. Study as a whole: The input, bulk RNA from unsorted whole blood, was sequenced, and chains were unpaired. Study-level findings and limits: Using VDJdb, the matching emphasized anti-spike CD8 responses while missing private and CD4 specificities.

CDR1 MNHEY and CDR2 SVGEGT come from the germline V gene. Trimming took 6 bases from V and 6 from J, leaving 11 bases between them. The CDR3 is made up of 12 amino acids. Remarks on this clonotype: What it binds is unknown.

Individual cDNA molecules were tagged with unique molecular identifiers. Using its own MiXCR run on the 5' RACE reads, TCRdb lists one record per CDR3 protein. The profile shows 65,000 to 80,000 distinct CDR3 sequences, roughly 13% of them singletons. This clonotype was sampled from an adult who was a healthcare worker with PCR-confirmed SARS-CoV-2 infection or an uninfected control (not recorded which). Sequencing was done on a sample of whole blood. The J gene is TRBJ1-1, the V gene TRBV6-2 or TRBV6-3; a possible D gene is TRBD1 (5 bases). This CDR3 is CASSLRGAEAFF. In DNA, the CDR3 is TGTGCCAGCAGCCTCCGAGGGGCTGAAGCTTTCTTT.